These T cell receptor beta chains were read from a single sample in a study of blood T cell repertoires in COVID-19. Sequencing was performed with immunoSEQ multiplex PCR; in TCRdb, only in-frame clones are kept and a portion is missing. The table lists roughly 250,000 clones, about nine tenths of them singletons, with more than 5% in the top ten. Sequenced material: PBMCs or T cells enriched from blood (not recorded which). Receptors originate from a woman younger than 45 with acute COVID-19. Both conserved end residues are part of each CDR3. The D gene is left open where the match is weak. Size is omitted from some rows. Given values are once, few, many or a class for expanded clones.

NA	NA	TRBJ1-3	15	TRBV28	CASSSQGLGGNTIYF	TGTGCCAGCAGTTCGCAGGGGCTAGGTGGAAACACCATATATTTT
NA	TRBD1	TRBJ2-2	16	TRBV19	CASSTLQGLGTGELFF	TGTGCCAGTAGTACTTTACAGGGGCTCGGCACCGGGGAGCTGTTTTTT
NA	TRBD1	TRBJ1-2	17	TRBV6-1	CASSEGQGSLLRYGYTF	TGTGCCAGCAGTGAAGGACAGGGGTCCCTTCTTCGCTATGGCTACACCTTC
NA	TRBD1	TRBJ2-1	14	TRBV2	CASSEGQRLLEQFF	TGTGCCAGCAGTGAGGGACAGAGACTTTTGGAGCAGTTCTTC
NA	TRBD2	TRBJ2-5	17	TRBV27	CASSLSVGGRAGETQYF	TGTGCCAGCAGTTTATCCGTAGGCGGGAGGGCCGGGGAGACCCAGTACTTC
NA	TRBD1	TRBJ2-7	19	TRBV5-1	CASSLGSGTGAPVGYEQYF	TGCGCCAGCAGCTTGGGATCCGGGACAGGGGCCCCCGTCGGATACGAGCAGTACTTC
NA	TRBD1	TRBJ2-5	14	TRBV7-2	CASSLRQGAKTQYF	TGTGCCAGCAGCTTAAGACAGGGGGCGAAGACCCAGTACTTC
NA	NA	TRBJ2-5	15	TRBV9	CASSPTGLGRETQYF	TGTGCCAGCAGCCCAACAGGGCTAGGCAGGGAGACCCAGTACTTC
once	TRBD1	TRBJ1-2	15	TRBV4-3	CASSQDRDRTRGYTF	TGCGCCAGCAGCCAAGATAGGGACAGGACCCGGGGCTACACCTTC
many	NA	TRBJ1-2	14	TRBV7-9	CASSLDLRVEGYTF	TGTGCCAGCAGCTTAGATCTCCGGGTGGAAGGCTACACCTTC
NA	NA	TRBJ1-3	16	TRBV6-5	CASSSGTYYSGNTIYF	TGTGCCAGCAGTTCCGGGACTTACTACTCTGGAAACACCATATATTTT
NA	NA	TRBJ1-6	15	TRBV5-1	CASSFGGAGNSPLHF	TGCGCCAGCAGCTTTGGGGGGGCCGGGAATTCACCCCTCCACTTT
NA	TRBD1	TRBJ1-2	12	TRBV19	CASRDRQYGYTF	TGTGCCAGTAGGGACAGGCAGTATGGCTACACCTTC
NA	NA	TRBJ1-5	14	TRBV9	CASSGPGGNQPQHF	TGTGCCAGCAGCGGACCAGGGGGCAATCAGCCCCAGCATTTT
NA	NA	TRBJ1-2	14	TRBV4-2	CASSQATGREGYTF	TGTGCCAGCAGCCAAGCGACAGGCCGGGAAGGCTACACCTTC
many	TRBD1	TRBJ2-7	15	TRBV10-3	CAISDRTGGYYEQYF	TGTGCCATCAGTGATAGGACAGGGGGATACTACGAGCAGTACTTC
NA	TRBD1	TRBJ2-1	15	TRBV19	CATREDRSSYNEQFF	TGTGCCACTCGAGAGGACAGGAGCTCCTACAATGAGCAGTTCTTC
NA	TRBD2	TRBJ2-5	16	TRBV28	CASSPTSGRGQETQYF	TGTGCCAGCAGCCCGACTAGCGGGAGGGGCCAAGAGACCCAGTACTTC
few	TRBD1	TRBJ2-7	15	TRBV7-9	CASSQAGTGLDEQYF	TGTGCCAGCAGCCAAGCCGGGACAGGGCTTGACGAGCAGTACTTC
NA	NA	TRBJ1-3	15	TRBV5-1	CASSQTGLSGNTIYF	TGCGCCAGCAGTCAGACAGGACTCTCTGGAAACACCATATATTTT
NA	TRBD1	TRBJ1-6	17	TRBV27	CASRELKGGTGVSPLHF	TGTGCCAGCAGAGAATTAAAGGGAGGGACAGGGGTTTCACCCCTCCACTTT
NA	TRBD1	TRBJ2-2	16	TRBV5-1	CASSPRTGTNTGELFF	TGCGCCAGCAGCCCAAGGACAGGGACGAACACCGGGGAGCTGTTTTTT
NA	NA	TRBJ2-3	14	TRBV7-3	CASSLGLALDTQYF	TGTGCCAGCAGCTTGGGGCTAGCGTTAGATACGCAGTATTTT
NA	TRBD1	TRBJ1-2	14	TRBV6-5	CASNRGANYDGYTF	TGTGCCAGTAACAGGGGGGCGAACTACGATGGCTACACCTTC
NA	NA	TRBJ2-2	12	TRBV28	CASSLILGELFF	TGTGCCAGCAGTTTAATCCTCGGGGAGCTGTTTTTT
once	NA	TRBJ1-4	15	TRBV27	CASSFLFSPNEKLFF	TGTGCCAGCAGTTTCCTTTTTTCCCCCAATGAAAAACTGTTTTTT
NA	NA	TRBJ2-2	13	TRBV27	CASSLFPSGELFF	TGTGCCAGCAGTTTATTCCCTTCCGGGGAGCTGTTTTTT
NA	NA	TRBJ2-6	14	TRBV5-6	CASRRVAGANVLTF	TGTGCCAGCCGGAGGGTGGCTGGGGCCAACGTCCTGACTTTC
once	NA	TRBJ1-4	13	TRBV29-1	CSVGTGSLEKLFF	TGCAGCGTGGGAACAGGGTCGCTTGAAAAACTGTTTTTT
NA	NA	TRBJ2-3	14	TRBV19	CASSILDLTDTQYF	TGTGCCAGTAGTATTCTGGACTTAACAGATACGCAGTATTTT
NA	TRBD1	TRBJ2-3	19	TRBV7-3	CASSPLARDRGIGTDTQYF	TGTGCCAGCAGCCCCCTCGCCCGGGACAGGGGGATTGGCACAGATACGCAGTATTTT
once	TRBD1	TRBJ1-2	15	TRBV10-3	CATRRTGGDNYGYTF	TGTGCCACCAGGCGGACAGGGGGCGATAACTATGGCTACACCTTC